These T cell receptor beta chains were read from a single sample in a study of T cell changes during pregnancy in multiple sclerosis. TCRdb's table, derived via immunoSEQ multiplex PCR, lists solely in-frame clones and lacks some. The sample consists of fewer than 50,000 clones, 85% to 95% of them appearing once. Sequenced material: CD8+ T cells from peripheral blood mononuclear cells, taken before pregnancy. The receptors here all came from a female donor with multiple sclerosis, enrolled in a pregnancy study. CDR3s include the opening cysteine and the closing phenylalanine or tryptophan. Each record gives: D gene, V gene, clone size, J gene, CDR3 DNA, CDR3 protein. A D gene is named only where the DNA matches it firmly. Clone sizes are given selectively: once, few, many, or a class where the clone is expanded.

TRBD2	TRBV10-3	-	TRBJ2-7	TGTGCCATCAGTGACCAGGGGACTAGCGCTTTAACCTACGAGCAGTACTTC	CAISDQGTSALTYEQYF
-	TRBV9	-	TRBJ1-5	TGTGCCAGCAGCGTAGGCGCTGATCAGCCCCAGCATTTT	CASSVGADQPQHF
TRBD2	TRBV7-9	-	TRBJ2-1	TGTGCCAGCAGACCGGGACTAGCGGGGGGGAGTCTGGGGGATGAGCAGTTCTTC	CASRPGLAGGSLGDEQFF
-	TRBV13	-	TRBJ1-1	TGTGCCAGCAGCCAAACAGCGAACACTGAAGCTTTCTTT	CASSQTANTEAFF
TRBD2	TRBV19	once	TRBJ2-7	TGTGCCAGTAGTATCGGTAGCGGGAGTTACGAGCAGTACTTC	CASSIGSGSYEQYF
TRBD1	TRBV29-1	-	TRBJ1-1	TGCAGCGTTCCGGGACAGGGTTTAACTGAAGCTTTCTTT	CSVPGQGLTEAFF
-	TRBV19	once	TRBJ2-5	TGTGCCAGTAGTAAGGGTGTCAGCCCGGGGCAAGAGACCCAGTACTTC	CASSKGVSPGQETQYF
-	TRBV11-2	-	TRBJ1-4	TGTGCCAGCAGCCCGAAACGGAATGAAAAACTGTTTTTT	CASSPKRNEKLFF
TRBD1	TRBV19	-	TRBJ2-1	TGTGCCAGTAGTCCCCCGTGGGAGGGACAGGGTAGATACAATGAGCAGTTCTTC	CASSPPWEGQGRYNEQFF
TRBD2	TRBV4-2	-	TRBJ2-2	TGTGCCAGCAGCCGAGAAGCGGGAGGAGGAGGCACCGGGGAGCTGTTTTTT	CASSREAGGGGTGELFF
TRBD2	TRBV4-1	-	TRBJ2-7	TGCGCCAGCAGCCAAGTGACTAGCCCTCAAGAGCAGTACTTC	CASSQVTSPQEQYF
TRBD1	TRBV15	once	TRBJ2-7	TGTGCCACCAGCAGAGGACAGGGGGACGAGCAGTACTTC	CATSRGQGDEQYF
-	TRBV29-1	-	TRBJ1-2	TGCAGCGTTCCCGCGGGAAGGGGCTACACCTTC	CSVPAGRGYTF
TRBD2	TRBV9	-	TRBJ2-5	TGTGCCAGCAGCGCCCGGGGACTAGCGGTCCAAGAGACCCAGTACTTC	CASSARGLAVQETQYF
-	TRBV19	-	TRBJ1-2	TGTGCCAGTAGTATAGGACACCCGGCGAGTTATGGCTACACCTTC	CASSIGHPASYGYTF
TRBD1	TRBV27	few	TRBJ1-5	TGTGCCAGCAGGACAGGGAATCAGCCCCAGCATTTT	CASRTGNQPQHF
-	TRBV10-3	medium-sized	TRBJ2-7	TGTGCCATCAGTGAGTCCGACAGCTCCTACGAGCAGTACTTC	CAISESDSSYEQYF
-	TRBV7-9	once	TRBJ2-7	TGTGCCAGCAGCTTAGCTATAGGCGGGACCTACGAGCAGTACTTC	CASSLAIGGTYEQYF
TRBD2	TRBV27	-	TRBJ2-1	TGTGCCAGCAGTTTGTGGCTAGCGGGATTCAATGAGCAGTTCTTC	CASSLWLAGFNEQFF
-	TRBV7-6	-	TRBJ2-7	TGTGCCAGCAGCTTAGGGCAGTACTACGAGCAGTACTTC	CASSLGQYYEQYF
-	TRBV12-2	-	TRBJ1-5	TGTGCAAGTCGCTTAGATTCCGGGGGTAAATCCGCTGATCTGAATCAGCCCCAGCATTTT	CASRLDSGGKSADLNQPQHF
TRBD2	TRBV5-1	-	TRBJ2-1	TGCGCCAGCAGCTCCGGCGGGGCGGGAGGCTATGAGCAGTTCTTC	CASSSGGAGGYEQFF
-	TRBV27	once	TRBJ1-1	TGTGCCAGCAGTTTATTATCCTGGGGGGGGAACACTGAAGCTTTCTTT	CASSLLSWGGNTEAFF
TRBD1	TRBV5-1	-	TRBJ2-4	TGCGCCAGCAGCAGGACCGGGACAGGGGGACTTACCAAAAACATTCAGTACTTC	CASSRTGTGGLTKNIQYF
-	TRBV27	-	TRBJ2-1	TGTGCCAGCAGTTCTACCTACAATGAGCAGTTCTTC	CASSSTYNEQFF
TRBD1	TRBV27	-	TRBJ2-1	TGTGCCAGCAGGGACAGGGGGTATGAGCAGTTCTTC	CASRDRGYEQFF
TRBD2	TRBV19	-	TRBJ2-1	TGTGCCAGTAGTATAGCGGGAGGGCCGGTCCATGAGCAGTTCTTC	CASSIAGGPVHEQFF
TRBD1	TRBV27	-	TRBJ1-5	TGTGCCAGCAGTTTCGCAGGGGGCGATAATCAGCCCCAGCATTTT	CASSFAGGDNQPQHF
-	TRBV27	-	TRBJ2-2	TGTGCCAGCAGTTTGGACAGGAACACCGGGGAGCTGTTTTTT	CASSLDRNTGELFF
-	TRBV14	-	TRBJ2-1	TGTGCCAGCAGCCAAGTGGCGGGCGATGAGCAGTTCTTC	CASSQVAGDEQFF
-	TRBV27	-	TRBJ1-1	TGTGCCAGCAGTTTATCGGGGCCCACTGAAGCTTTCTTT	CASSLSGPTEAFF
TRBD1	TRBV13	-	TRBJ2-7	TGTGCCAGCAGCCCGGCCGGACAGGGGGCCTACGAGCAGTACTTC	CASSPAGQGAYEQYF
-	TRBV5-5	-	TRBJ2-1	TGTGCCAGCAGCTTGGTGGGGGGACCCTACAATGAGCAGTTCTTC	CASSLVGGPYNEQFF
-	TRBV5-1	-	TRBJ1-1	TGCGCCAGCAGCTTTAGCCCCGCGGCGGAGGGTGAAGCTTTCTTT	CASSFSPAAEGEAFF
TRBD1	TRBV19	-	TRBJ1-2	TGTGCCAGTAGTCCCCCGGACAGGGTAGATAACTATGGCTACACCTTC	CASSPPDRVDNYGYTF
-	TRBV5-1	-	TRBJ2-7	TGCGCCAGCAGCTTGGCGGGGGACGAGCAGTACTTC	CASSLAGDEQYF
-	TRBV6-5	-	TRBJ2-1	TGTGCCAGCAGTTACTCGACTACCGTTGAGCAGTTCTTC	CASSYSTTVEQFF
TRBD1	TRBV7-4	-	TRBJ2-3	TGTGCCAGCAGCCCTGAGGACAGGGGCTGGACGCAGTATTTT	CASSPEDRGWTQYF
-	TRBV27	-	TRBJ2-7	TGTGCCAGCAGCGCTGAACTCTCCTACGAGCAGTACTTC	CASSAELSYEQYF
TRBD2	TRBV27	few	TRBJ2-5	TGTGCCAGCAGCCATCAAAGCGGGAGGGCCATCCAGACCCAGTACTTC	CASSHQSGRAIQTQYF
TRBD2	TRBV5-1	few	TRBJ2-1	TGCGCCAGCGAGCGGACTAGCGGGTCCTACAATGAGCAGTTCTTC	CASERTSGSYNEQFF
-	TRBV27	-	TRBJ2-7	TGTGCCAGCAGTTCCCCCAACAGGGACTACGAGCAGTACTTC	CASSSPNRDYEQYF
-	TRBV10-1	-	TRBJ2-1	TGCGCCAGCAGTCCAGGCCTAGCTGATTACAATGAGCAGTTCTTC	CASSPGLADYNEQFF
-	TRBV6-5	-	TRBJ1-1	TGTGCCAGCAGTTACCAGGGTAACACTGAAGCTTTCTTT	CASSYQGNTEAFF
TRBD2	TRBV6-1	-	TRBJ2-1	TGTGCCAGCATCGGGAGGAAATGGAATGAGCAGTTCTTC	CASIGRKWNEQFF
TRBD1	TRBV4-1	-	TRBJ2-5	TGCGCCAGCAGCCAAGCGTCTTCCGGGACAGTGGGTTTGAGGACCCAGTACTTC	CASSQASSGTVGLRTQYF
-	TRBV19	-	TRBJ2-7	TGTGCCAGTTCGAACCTACAGGATTACGAGCAGTACTTC	CASSNLQDYEQYF
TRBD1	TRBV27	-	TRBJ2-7	TGTGCCAGCAGCCTCGGGACAGAGTACGAGCAGTACTTC	CASSLGTEYEQYF
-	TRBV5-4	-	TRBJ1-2	TGTGCCAGCAGCCCGGACTCCTATGGCTACACCTTC	CASSPDSYGYTF
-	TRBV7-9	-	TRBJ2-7	TGTGCCAGCAGCTTACGACAGACCTACGAGCAGTACTTC	CASSLRQTYEQYF
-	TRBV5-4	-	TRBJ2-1	TGTGCCAGCAGCTTGTCCGGGCAGGGATCCTACAATGAGCAGTTCTTC	CASSLSGQGSYNEQFF
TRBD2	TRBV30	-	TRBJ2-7	TGTGCCTGGAGTGGAGGGATCCCGGGAGGAAACGAGCAGTACTTC	CAWSGGIPGGNEQYF
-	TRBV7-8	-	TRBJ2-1	TGTGCCAGCAGCCCCCGGGACTCCCGGGACAATGAGCAGTTCTTC	CASSPRDSRDNEQFF
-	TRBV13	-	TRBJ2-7	TGTGCCAGCAGTCAACAACTCGGGGTGGGAGCCTACGAGCAGTACTTC	CASSQQLGVGAYEQYF
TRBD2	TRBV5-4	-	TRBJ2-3	TGTGCCAGCAGCGAGCCAACTAGCGGGAGTGATACGCAGTATTTT	CASSEPTSGSDTQYF
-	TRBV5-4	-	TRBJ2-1	TGTGCCAGCAGCCTCGGGACTTTGGGGATGGATGAGCAGTTCTTC	CASSLGTLGMDEQFF
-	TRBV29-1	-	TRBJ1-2	TGCAGCGTGCCTCGAGGAGGTGGCTACACCTTC	CSVPRGGGYTF
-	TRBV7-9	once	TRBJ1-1	TGTGCCAGCAGGGGGGGGCCGGGCACTGAAGCTTTCTTT	CASRGGPGTEAFF
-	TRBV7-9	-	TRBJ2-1	TGTGCCAGCAGCTTAGGGCGGGGTTCCCATGAGCAGTTCTTC	CASSLGRGSHEQFF
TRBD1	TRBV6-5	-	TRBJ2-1	TGTGCCAGCAGTACAGGGACAGGGTATGATGAGCAGTTCTTC	CASSTGTGYDEQFF